A single sample gave rise to the 13 T cell receptor beta chains below, sequenced in a study of blood T cells in healthy people across ages. A second about 7 to 12 cycle PCR used barcoded and J-beta primers. MiXCR, applied by TCRdb to the 5' RACE reads, yields one record per CDR3 protein. The data contain some 930,000 distinct CDR3 sequences, roughly 29% of them singletons. The same specimen was also included in a second study, on T cells of mothers and their children.

The sample consisted of blood. The receptors were sampled from a woman between 40 and 50 years old in good health.

The genes are TRBV5-1 and TRBJ2-1; 9 nucleotides match TRBD2. This CDR3 region has 16 residues. Per the germline V gene, CDR1 is SGHRS and CDR2 is YFSETQ. V lost 5 bases and J lost 7; bases outside the gene matches: 13. This CDR3 reads CASSLTLSAGGNEQFF. DNA of the CDR3: TGCGCCAGCAGTCTAACGTTATCGGCGGGGGGGAATGAGCAGTTCTTC.

This clonotype was picked up a small number of times. The chain is built from TRBV11-3 and TRBJ2-5; 8 bases are a match to TRBD2. Germline loops: CDR1 SGHNT, CDR2 YENEEA. CDR3 length: 15 residues. V was clipped by 5 bases and J by 1 base; unmatched bases: 6. CDR3 region: CASSRTSWCQETQYF. The CDR3 coding sequence is TGTGCCAGCAGCCGGACTAGCTGGTGCCAAGAGACCCAGTACTTC.

This clonotype was detected many times. The chain has TRBV29-1 and TRBJ2-3, with D possibly being TRBD1 (6 bases). V was pared by 6 bases and J by 2 bases, with 18 bases between. Germline V gene sequence: CDR1 SQVTM, CDR2 ANQGSEA. CDR3 length equals 15 residues. CDR3: CSVPVGQPTTDTQYF. CDR3 bases: TGCAGCGTCCCTGTCGGACAGCCTACCACAGATACGCAGTATTTT.

The rearrangement uses TRBV5-1 and TRBJ2-5; D call uncertain. The V end lost 5 bases, the J end lost 5 bases, and 10 bases lay between the germline ends. The CDR3 loop spans 12 amino acids. Germline V CDR1 and CDR2: SGHRS, YFSETQ. CDR3 sequence reads: CASRPSWETQYF. The CDR3 DNA is TGCGCCAGCAGACCGTCCTGGGAGACCCAGTACTTC. Drawing the rest from reference TRBV5-1 and TRBJ2-5, the complete variable domain is KAGVTQTPRYLIKTRGQQVTLSCSPISGHRSVSWYQQTPGQGLQFLFEYFSETQRNKGNFPGRFSGRQFSNSRSEMNVSTLELGDSALYLCASRPSWETQYFGPGTRLLVL.

This clonotype came up many times. The chain carries TRBV28 and TRBJ2-7; TRBD1 aligns across 8 bases. There are 16 residues in the CDR3. V lost 6 bases to trimming and J lost 3 bases; unmatched junction nucleotides: 13. Germline V lookup: CDR1 MDHEN, CDR2 SYDVKM. The CDR3 coding sequence is TGTGCCAGCAGGCATACCCTCGGGACAGGACACTACGAGCAGTACTTC. Protein sequence: CASRHTLGTGHYEQYF.

This clonotype was detected only a few times. The chain uses TRBV4-1 and TRBJ2-5, with 8 bases matching TRBD1. The germline V gene encodes CDR1 MGHRA and CDR2 YSYEKL. The CDR3 runs 16 residues. Losses at the gene ends were 1 base for V and 11 bases for J; bases not matched to a gene: 15. The CDR3: CASSQVGTGTYNEQYF. The CDR3 DNA sequence: TGCGCCAGCAGCCAAGTTGGGACAGGAACCTACAATGAGCAGTACTTC.

The rearrangement uses TRBV4-3 and TRBJ2-4; 9 bases are a match to TRBD1. V shed 4 bases, J shed 8 bases, and the junction held 3 bases outside the gene matches. Germline CDR1 reads LGHNA; CDR2 reads YSLEER. The CDR3 contains 13 residues. CDR3 residues: CASSRGQGDIQYF. The CDR3 coding sequence is TGCGCCAGCAGCCGGGGACAGGGAGACATTCAGTACTTC.

This clonotype was detected a few times. V and J are TRBV7-2 and TRBJ1-1; D is uncertain. The V end was cut by 5 bases, the J end by 3 bases, with 13 bases between. This CDR3 has 14 residues. Germline V gene lookup returns CDR1 SGHTA and CDR2 FQGNSA. CDR3 protein: CASSRRSGDTEAFF. The CDR3 nucleotides are TGTGCCAGCAGCCGCCGTAGCGGAGACACTGAAGCTTTCTTT.

This clonotype was recorded at least ten times. The chain is built from TRBV28 and TRBJ2-7, with 9 bases aligning to TRBD2. CDR1 MDHEN and CDR2 SYDVKM come from the germline V gene. The V and J ends lost 1 base and 2 bases, in that order; junction bases with no gene match: 0. This CDR3 contains 14 residues. The CDR3 protein is CASSLSSGTYEQYF. For the CDR3, the DNA is TGTGCCAGCAGTTTATCTAGCGGGACCTACGAGCAGTACTTC.

This clonotype was observed a handful of times. The chain carries TRBV6-4 and TRBJ2-3, with TRBD2 matching 9 bases. The V gene's germline CDR1 is MRHNA and CDR2 SNTAGT. J gave up 1 base and V 2 bases, and 7 bases lay outside the gene matches. The CDR3 sequence is 17 residues long. The CDR3 loop reads CASSDGVAGERTDTQYF. In DNA form, the CDR3 reads TGTGCCAGCAGTGACGGGGTAGCGGGGGAGCGCACAGATACGCAGTATTTT.

V and J are TRBV12-3 or TRBV12-4 and TRBJ2-7; 9 nucleotides line up with TRBD1. Germline trimming cut 6 bases from V and 6 bases from J; bases unmatched to any gene: 6. CDR3 size: 13 residues. DNA of the CDR3: TGTGCCAGCAGGTCACAGGGGGCTGGCGAGCAGTACTTC. Protein: CASRSQGAGEQYF.

This rearrangement joins TRBV3-1 to TRBJ2-7; no firm D call. Between the trimmed V and J ends, which lost 10 bases and 6 bases, there was a span of 19 bases. The CDR3 has 13 amino acids. The V gene's germline CDR1 is LGHDT and CDR2 YNNKEL (reference sequence). The CDR3 here is CATQDAGLGEQYF. The CDR3 DNA sequence: TGTGCCACCCAGGACGCCGGCCTGGGCGAGCAGTACTTC.

The rearrangement joins TRBV9 to TRBJ2-1; D is possibly TRBD2 (7 bases). V lost 3 bases and J lost 5, with 21 bases in between. Germline values: CDR1 SGDLS, CDR2 YYNGEE. This CDR3 has 17 residues. CDR3 coding DNA: TGTGCCAGCAGCGCGCCTGAGCGGGACAAGGCTAACAATGAGCAGTTCTTC. Translation: CASSAPERDKANNEQFF.